This TCR beta chain was observed in a study of identical twins' blood T cells. Study-wide results and caveats: Even for out-of-frame TCRbeta, twins reportedly shared V gene usage much more than unrelated donors.

Each CDR3 protein gets one entry after TCRdb re-called the 5' RACE reads with MiXCR. The sample has 350,000 to 400,000 distinct CDR3 sequences, about 28% seen once. Remarks on this clonotype: No antigen is known for it.

Germline CDR1 and CDR2: SGHRS and YFSETQ. Deletions cut 0 bases from V and 5 bases from J, with 9 bases between. The CDR3 consists of 15 residues. V gene TRBV5-1 combines with J gene TRBJ1-6, with no clear D. This clonotype originated in a woman aged 18 to 55 in good health. The sequencing input was PBMCs. The CDR3 DNA is TGCGCCAGCAGCTTGGATAGGGTGAATAATTCACCCCTCCACTTT. It yields the protein CASSLDRVNNSPLHF.